This TCR beta chain was recorded in a study of blood T cell repertoires in COVID-19. For the study at large: Samples of COVID-19 (acute and convalescent) were obtained from the United States, Italy and Spain.

Cohort 3 recovery required two negative PCRs, clearance, or symptom resolution. As originally analysed: Amplified reference gene primers provided the basis for estimating nucleated cell counts. The protocol was immunoSEQ multiplex PCR, while the TCRdb copy is restricted to in-frame clones and leaves out a portion. V and J calls and clone size are copied from that table; D and trimming were computed from the DNA. The sample consists of some 260,000 clones, about 89% of them appearing once. After removal of 1 base from V and 6 bases from J, the junction contained 7 bases not matched to a gene. The length of the CDR3 is 16 residues. CDR1 is KGHSH and CDR2 is LQKENI in the germline V gene.

The V and J genes are TRBV18 and TRBJ1-1; 11 bases align to TRBD1. Sequenced input: PBMCs or T cells enriched from blood (not recorded which). This clonotype was sampled from a man aged 40-50 years who had recovered from COVID-19. The CDR3 DNA reads TGTGCCAGCTCACCACTACGGACAGGGGGCCGGTCTGAAGCTTTCTTT. Protein product: CASSPLRTGGRSEAFF.